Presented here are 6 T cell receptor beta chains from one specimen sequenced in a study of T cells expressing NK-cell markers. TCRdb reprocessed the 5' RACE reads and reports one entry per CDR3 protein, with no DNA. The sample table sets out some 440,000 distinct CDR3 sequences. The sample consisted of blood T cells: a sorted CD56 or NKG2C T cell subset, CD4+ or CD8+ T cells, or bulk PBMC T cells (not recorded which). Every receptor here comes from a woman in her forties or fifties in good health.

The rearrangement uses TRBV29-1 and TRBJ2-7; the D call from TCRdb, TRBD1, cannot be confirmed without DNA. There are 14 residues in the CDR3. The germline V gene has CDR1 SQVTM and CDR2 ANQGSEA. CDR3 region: CSVLTGGGPYEQYF.

The CDR3: CASKRPVSHYGYTF. This sequence joins TRBV2 and TRBJ1-2. Germline assignment: CDR1 SNHLY and CDR2 FYNNEI. This CDR3 contains 14 residues.

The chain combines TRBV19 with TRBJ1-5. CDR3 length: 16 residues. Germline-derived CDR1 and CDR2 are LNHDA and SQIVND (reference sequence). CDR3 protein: CASRYMGQSSNQPQHF.

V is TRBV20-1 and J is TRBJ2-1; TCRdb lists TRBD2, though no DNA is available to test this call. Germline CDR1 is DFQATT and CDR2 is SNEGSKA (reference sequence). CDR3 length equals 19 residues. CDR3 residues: CSARSRLAGGLSSYNEQFF.

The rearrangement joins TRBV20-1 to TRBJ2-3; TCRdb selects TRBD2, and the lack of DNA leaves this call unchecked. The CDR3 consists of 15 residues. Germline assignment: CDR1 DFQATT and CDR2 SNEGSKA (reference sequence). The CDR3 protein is CSASGLGTSTDTQYF.

This CDR3 reads CASSYYPGLANGNEQFF. V and J are TRBV6-5 and TRBJ2-1; without DNA, the TCRdb call of TRBD2 cannot be checked. The CDR3 length is 17 residues. From germline, CDR1 is MNHEY and CDR2 SVGAGI.